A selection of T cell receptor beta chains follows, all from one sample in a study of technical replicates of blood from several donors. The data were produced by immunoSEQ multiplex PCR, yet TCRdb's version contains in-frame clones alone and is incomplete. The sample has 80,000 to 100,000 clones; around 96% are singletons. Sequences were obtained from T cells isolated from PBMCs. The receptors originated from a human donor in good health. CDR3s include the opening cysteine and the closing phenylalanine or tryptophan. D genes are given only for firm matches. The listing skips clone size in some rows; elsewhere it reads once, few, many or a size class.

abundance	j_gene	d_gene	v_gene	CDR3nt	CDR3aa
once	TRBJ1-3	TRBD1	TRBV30	TGTGCCTGGGTAGGGGGCCCTGGAAACACCATATATTTT	CAWVGGPGNTIYF
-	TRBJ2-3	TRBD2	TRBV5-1	TGCGCCAGCAGCCCTAATTTAGCGGGAGATACGCAGTATTTT	CASSPNLAGDTQYF
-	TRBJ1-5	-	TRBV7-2	TGTGCCAGCAGCTTCGACAGAAATCAGCCCCAGCATTTT	CASSFDRNQPQHF
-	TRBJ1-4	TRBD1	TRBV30	TGTGCCTGGAGGCGCGACAGGGGACATGAAAAACTGTTTTTT	CAWRRDRGHEKLFF
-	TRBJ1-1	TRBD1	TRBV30	TGTGCCTGGAGTGCCTTCGGGACAGGGGACACTGAAGCTTTCTTT	CAWSAFGTGDTEAFF
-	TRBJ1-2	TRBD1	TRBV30	TGTGCCTGGAGTCTCTCGGCAGGGGGCAGCTATGGCTACACCTTC	CAWSLSAGGSYGYTF
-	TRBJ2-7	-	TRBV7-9	TGTGCCAGCAGCTTATTAGGCAGGGGAAGCTCCTACGAGCAGTACTTC	CASSLLGRGSSYEQYF
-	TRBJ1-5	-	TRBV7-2	TGTGCCAGCAGCTTAGGAAGGGGAATGCCCCAGCATTTT	CASSLGRGMPQHF
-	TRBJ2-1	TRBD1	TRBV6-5	TGTGCCAGCAGTTACGGGCAGGGGGCTGGAGAGCAGTTCTTC	CASSYGQGAGEQFF
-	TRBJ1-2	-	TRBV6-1	TGTGCCAGCAGTGAAGGACAGTACTATGGCTACACCTTC	CASSEGQYYGYTF
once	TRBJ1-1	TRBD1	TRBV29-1	TGCAGCGTTGATCGACAGGGACACACTGAAGCTTTCTTT	CSVDRQGHTEAFF
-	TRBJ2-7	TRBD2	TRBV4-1	TGCGCCAGCAGCCAAGTCAGCGGGACCTACGAGCAGTACTTC	CASSQVSGTYEQYF
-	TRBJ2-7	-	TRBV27	TGTGCCAGCAGCTGGGCAGGCGCAGGGTACGAGCAGTACTTC	CASSWAGAGYEQYF
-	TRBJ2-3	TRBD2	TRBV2	TGTGCCAGCAGGGATCCGGGACTAGCGCCATCACTCGATACGCAGTATTTT	CASRDPGLAPSLDTQYF
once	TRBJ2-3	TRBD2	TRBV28	TGTGCCAGCAGTTTAGGGACTAGCGGGAGGGCCAAGACGCAGTATTTT	CASSLGTSGRAKTQYF
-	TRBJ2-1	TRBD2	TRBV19	TGTGCCTCTTCGGGACTAGCGGGCATACCCAGTTTAAGCTCCTACAATGAGCAGTTCTTC	CASSGLAGIPSLSSYNEQFF
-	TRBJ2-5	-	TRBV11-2	TGTGCCAGCAGCTTAGGTTTTGGAGGAGAGACCCAGTACTTC	CASSLGFGGETQYF
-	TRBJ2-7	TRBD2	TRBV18	TGTGCCAGCTTACGCCCTAGCGGGAGGGACTCCTACGAGCAGTACTTC	CASLRPSGRDSYEQYF
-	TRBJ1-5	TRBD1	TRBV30	TGTGCCTGGAGTGATATAGGGGGCCAGCCCCAGCATTTT	CAWSDIGGQPQHF
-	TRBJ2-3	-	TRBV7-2	TGTGCCAGCACAGGGAGCACAGATACGCAGTATTTT	CASTGSTDTQYF
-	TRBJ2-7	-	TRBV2	TGTGCCAGCAGGGGGAGCCTCTACGAGCAGTACTTC	CASRGSLYEQYF
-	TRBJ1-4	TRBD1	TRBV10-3	TGTGCCACCCTCCTCGGACAGGGAGTAGGTGAAAAACTGTTTTTT	CATLLGQGVGEKLFF
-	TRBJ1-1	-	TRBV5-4	TGTGCCAGCAGCTCCTGGAACGGGGGGGAAGCTTTCTTT	CASSSWNGGEAFF
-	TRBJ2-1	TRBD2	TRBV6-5	TGTGCCAGCAGTTCCGGGACTAGCGGGAACAATGAGCAGTTCTTC	CASSSGTSGNNEQFF
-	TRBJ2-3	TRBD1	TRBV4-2	TGTGCCAGCAGCGACCGGGACAGGGGAACAGATACGCAGTATTTT	CASSDRDRGTDTQYF
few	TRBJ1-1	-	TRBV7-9	TGTGCCAGCAGCTTTAGAGGGCCTGAAGCTTTCTTT	CASSFRGPEAFF
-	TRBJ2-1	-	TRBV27	TGTGCCAGCAGTTTCCTCTCCTACAATGAGCAGTTCTTC	CASSFLSYNEQFF
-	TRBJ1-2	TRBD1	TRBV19	TGTGCCAGTAGTAAGTGGGACAGCGATGGCTACACCTTC	CASSKWDSDGYTF
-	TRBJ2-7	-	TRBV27	TGTGCCAGCAGACTCGGGAGAAACTACGAGCAGTACTTC	CASRLGRNYEQYF
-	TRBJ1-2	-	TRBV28	TGTGCCAGCAGTGCGGGGGGGCGGAATTATGGCTACACCTTC	CASSAGGRNYGYTF
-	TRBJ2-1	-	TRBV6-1	TGTGCCAGCGAAGGGGGGGCGGTTTACAATGAGCAGTTCTTC	CASEGGAVYNEQFF
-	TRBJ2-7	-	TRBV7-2	TGTGCCAGCAGCCCATCCTACGAGCAGTACTTC	CASSPSYEQYF
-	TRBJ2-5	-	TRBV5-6	TGTGCCAGCAGCTGGCTCCGGGGTAACAGAGAGACCCAGTACTTC	CASSWLRGNRETQYF
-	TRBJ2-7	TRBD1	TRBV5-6	TGTGCCAGCAGCCGGCCCGGGACAGCGTACTACGAGCAGTACTTC	CASSRPGTAYYEQYF
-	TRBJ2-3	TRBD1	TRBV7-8	TGTGCCAGCAGCCCAGGACAGGGAGCTACTACGCAGTATTTT	CASSPGQGATTQYF
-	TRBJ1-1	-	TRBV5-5	TGTGCCAGCAGCTTGGAGGGCGGGGTAACTGAAGCTTTCTTT	CASSLEGGVTEAFF